This T cell receptor (beta chain) was recovered during a study of response to subunit inactivated influenza vaccine. Study results and limitations: After each seasonal influenza vaccination, few new T cells are recruited, the authors suggested.

This clonotype came up a few times. Antigen: not known. TCRdb redid the calling of the RT-PCR reads with MiXCR, one entry per CDR3 protein. The sample has around 300,000 distinct CDR3 sequences; about 20% are singletons. The sample consisted of PBMCs from blood, taken about 20 months after vaccination. The sequence came from a man aged 45-69 years who received an inactivated influenza vaccine.

CDR3 in amino acids: CASNLGRGRNSGNTIYF. The DNA of the CDR3 is TGTGCCAGCAACCTGGGTCGAGGCAGGAACTCTGGAAACACCATATATTTT. This sequence joins TRBV7-9 and TRBJ1-3, with D hard to call. Germline V lookup: CDR1 SEHNR, CDR2 FQNEAQ (reference sequence). V shed 7 bases and J shed 0 bases, with 19 bases lying between them. This CDR3 spans 17 amino acids.